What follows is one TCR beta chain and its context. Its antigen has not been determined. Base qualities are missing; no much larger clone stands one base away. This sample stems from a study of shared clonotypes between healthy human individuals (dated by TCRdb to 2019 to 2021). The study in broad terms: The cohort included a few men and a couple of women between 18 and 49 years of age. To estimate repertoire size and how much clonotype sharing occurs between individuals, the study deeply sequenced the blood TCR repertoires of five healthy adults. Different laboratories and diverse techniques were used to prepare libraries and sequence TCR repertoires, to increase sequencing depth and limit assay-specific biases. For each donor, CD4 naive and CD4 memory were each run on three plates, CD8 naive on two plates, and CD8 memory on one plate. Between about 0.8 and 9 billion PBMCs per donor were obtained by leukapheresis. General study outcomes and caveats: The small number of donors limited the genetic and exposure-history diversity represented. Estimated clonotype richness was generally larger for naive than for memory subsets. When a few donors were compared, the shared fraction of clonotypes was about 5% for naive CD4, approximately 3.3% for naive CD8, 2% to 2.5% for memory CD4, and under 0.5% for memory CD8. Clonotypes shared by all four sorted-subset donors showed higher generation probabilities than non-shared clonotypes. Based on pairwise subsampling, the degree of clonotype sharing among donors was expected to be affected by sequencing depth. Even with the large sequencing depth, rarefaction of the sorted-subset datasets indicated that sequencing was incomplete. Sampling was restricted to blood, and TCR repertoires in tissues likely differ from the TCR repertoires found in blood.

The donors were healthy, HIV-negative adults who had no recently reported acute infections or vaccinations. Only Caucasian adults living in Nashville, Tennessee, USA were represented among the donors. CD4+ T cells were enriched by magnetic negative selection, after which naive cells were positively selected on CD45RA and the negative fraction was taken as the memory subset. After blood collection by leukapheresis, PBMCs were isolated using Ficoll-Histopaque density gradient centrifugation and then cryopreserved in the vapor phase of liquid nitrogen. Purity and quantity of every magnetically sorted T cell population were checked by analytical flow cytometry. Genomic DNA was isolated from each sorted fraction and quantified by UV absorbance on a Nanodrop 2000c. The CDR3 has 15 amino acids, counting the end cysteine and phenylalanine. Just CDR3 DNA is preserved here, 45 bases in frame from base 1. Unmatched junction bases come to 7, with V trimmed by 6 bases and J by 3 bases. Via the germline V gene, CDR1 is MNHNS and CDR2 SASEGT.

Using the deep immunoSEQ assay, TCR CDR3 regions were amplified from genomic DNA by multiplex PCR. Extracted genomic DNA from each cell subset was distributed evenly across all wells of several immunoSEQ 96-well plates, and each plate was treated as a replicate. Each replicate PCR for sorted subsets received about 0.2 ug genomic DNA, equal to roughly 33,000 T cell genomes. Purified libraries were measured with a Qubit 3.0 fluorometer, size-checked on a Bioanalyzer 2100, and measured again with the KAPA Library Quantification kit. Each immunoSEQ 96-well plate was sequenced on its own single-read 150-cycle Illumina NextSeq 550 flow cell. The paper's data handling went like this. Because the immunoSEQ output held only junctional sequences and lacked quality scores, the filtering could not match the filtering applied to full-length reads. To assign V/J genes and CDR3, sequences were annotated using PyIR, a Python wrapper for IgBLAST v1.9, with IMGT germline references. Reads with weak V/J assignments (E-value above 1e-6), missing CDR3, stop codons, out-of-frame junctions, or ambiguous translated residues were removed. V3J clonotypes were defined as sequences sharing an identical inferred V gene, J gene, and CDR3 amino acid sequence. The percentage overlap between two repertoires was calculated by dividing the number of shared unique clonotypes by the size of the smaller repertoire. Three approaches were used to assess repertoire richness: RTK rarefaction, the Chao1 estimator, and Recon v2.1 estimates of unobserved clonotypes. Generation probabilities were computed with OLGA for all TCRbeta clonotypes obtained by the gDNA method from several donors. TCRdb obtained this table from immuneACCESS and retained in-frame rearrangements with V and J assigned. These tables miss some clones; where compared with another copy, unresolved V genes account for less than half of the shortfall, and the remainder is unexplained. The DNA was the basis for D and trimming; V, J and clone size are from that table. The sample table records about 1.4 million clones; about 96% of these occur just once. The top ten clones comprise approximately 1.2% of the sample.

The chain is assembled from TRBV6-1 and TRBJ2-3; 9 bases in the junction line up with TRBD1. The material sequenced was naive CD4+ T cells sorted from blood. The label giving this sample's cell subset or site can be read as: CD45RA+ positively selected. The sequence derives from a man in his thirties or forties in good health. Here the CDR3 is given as CASRVQGAATDTQYF. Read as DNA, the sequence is TGTGCCAGCAGGGTACAGGGGGCGGCGACAGATACGCAGTATTTT.